Listed below are T cell receptor beta chains from one sample, sequenced in a study of cytomegalovirus exposure and HLA in healthy donors. Sequencing was performed with immunoSEQ multiplex PCR; in TCRdb, only in-frame clones are kept and a portion is missing. The sample lists 75,000 to 90,000 clones, around 10% occurring once. Sequences were obtained from PBMCs. These receptors were collected from a man in his 60s in good health and CMV-seropositive. The CDR3 runs from the conserved cysteine through the conserved F or W. The order of the fields is clone size, D gene, V gene, J gene, CDR3 protein, CDR3 DNA. The D gene is left open where the match is weak. Clone size is shown for a subset of rows, as once, few, many or a class of expanded clone.

few	.	TRBV19	TRBJ2-3	CASSIGGGTDTQYF	TGTGCCAGTAGTATAGGCGGGGGCACAGATACGCAGTATTTT
few	TRBD1	TRBV7-9	TRBJ1-5	CASSLGGGRGYSNQPQHF	TGTGCCAGCAGCTTAGGAGGGGGCAGGGGGTATAGCAATCAGCCCCAGCATTTT
few	.	TRBV5-6	TRBJ1-1	CASSGTLNTEAFF	TGTGCCAGCAGCGGGACATTGAACACTGAAGCTTTCTTT
few	.	TRBV29-1	TRBJ2-7	CSVEVTYEQYF	TGCAGCGTTGAGGTCACCTACGAGCAGTACTTC
few	.	TRBV5-1	TRBJ2-2	CASTLTVNTGELFF	TGCGCCAGCACCCTGACAGTGAACACCGGGGAGCTGTTTTTT
.	.	TRBV19	TRBJ1-3	CASTSARFENTIYF	TGTGCCAGTACCAGCGCCAGATTCGAGAACACCATATATTTT
few	.	TRBV19	TRBJ1-4	CASYSRGNEKLFF	TGTGCCAGTTACTCTCGGGGTAATGAAAAACTGTTTTTT
.	.	TRBV29-1	TRBJ2-3	CSLGRGGTDTQYF	TGCAGCCTTGGCAGGGGGGGCACAGATACGCAGTATTTT
.	TRBD1	TRBV30	TRBJ1-3	CAWNPTGGLGNTIYF	TGTGCCTGGAACCCCACAGGGGGATTAGGAAACACCATATATTTT
.	TRBD1	TRBV25-1	TRBJ2-3	CASSDPGTGVRDTQYF	TGTGCCAGCAGTGACCCCGGGACAGGGGTCAGAGATACGCAGTATTTT
.	TRBD1	TRBV11-2	TRBJ1-5	CASSLDGQGVQPQHF	TGTGCCAGCAGCTTAGACGGACAGGGGGTTCAGCCCCAGCATTTT
.	.	TRBV4-1	TRBJ2-1	CASSPGGRGQFF	TGCGCCAGCAGCCCCGGGGGTCGTGGGCAGTTCTTC
few	.	TRBV9	TRBJ1-1	CASSQRGGSGTEAFF	TGTGCCAGCAGCCAAAGGGGAGGCTCAGGGACTGAAGCTTTCTTT
.	.	TRBV10-3	TRBJ2-7	CAITRVNSYEQYF	TGTGCCATCACCAGGGTAAACTCCTACGAGCAGTACTTC
.	.	TRBV7-3	TRBJ2-3	CASSLGVSSTDTQYF	TGTGCCAGCAGCCTCGGAGTTTCTTCCACAGATACGCAGTATTTT
few	.	TRBV19	TRBJ1-2	CASSKRNYGYTF	TGTGCCAGTAGTAAGAGGAACTATGGCTACACCTTC
few	.	TRBV19	TRBJ2-1	CASSSRVAPRDEQFF	TGTGCCAGTAGTTCCCGGGTAGCGCCGCGAGATGAGCAGTTCTTC
few	TRBD2	TRBV6-5	TRBJ2-1	CAISTSGPYNEQFF	TGTGCCATCTCGACTAGCGGGCCGTACAATGAGCAGTTCTTC
.	.	TRBV2	TRBJ1-6	CASRTDSTNSPLHF	TGTGCCAGCAGGACGGACAGCACTAATTCACCCCTCCACTTT
.	TRBD1	TRBV5-1	TRBJ2-1	CASSPRQGAYNEQFF	TGCGCCAGCAGCCCCCGACAGGGGGCGTACAATGAGCAGTTCTTC
many	.	TRBV29-1	TRBJ1-5	CSVRDNSNQPQHF	TGCAGCGTTCGGGATAATAGCAATCAGCCCCAGCATTTT
.	.	TRBV5-5	TRBJ2-2	CASSLVLVGELFF	TGTGCCAGCAGCTTGGTTTTAGTCGGGGAGCTGTTTTTT
few	TRBD1	TRBV5-1	TRBJ2-3	CASSQGATDTQYF	TGCGCCAGCAGTCAGGGGGCCACAGATACGCAGTATTTT
few	.	TRBV30	TRBJ2-6	CAWSAGTGANVLTF	TGTGCCTGGAGTGCGGGGACTGGGGCCAACGTCCTGACTTTC
.	TRBD1	TRBV25-1	TRBJ2-7	CASSESGRGPSYEQYF	TGTGCCAGCAGTGAATCAGGAAGGGGGCCCAGCTACGAGCAGTACTTC
.	.	TRBV10-3	TRBJ2-7	CAISEEGLLSDEQYF	TGTGCCATCAGTGAGGAGGGACTCCTCTCGGACGAGCAGTACTTC
.	.	TRBV7-2	TRBJ2-1	CASSLAGTAGYNEQFF	TGTGCCAGCAGCTTAGCGGGGACAGCGGGTTACAATGAGCAGTTCTTC
few	TRBD2	TRBV27	TRBJ2-1	CASRWEGSGNEQFF	TGTGCCAGCCGGTGGGAGGGTAGCGGCAATGAGCAGTTCTTC
.	TRBD2	TRBV2	TRBJ2-3	CASNIAGGSTDTQYF	TGTGCCAGCAATATAGCGGGGGGGAGCACAGATACGCAGTATTTT
few	TRBD1	TRBV28	TRBJ1-1	CASGQGRLNTEAFF	TGTGCCAGCGGACAGGGGAGGTTGAACACTGAAGCTTTCTTT
few	.	TRBV6-5	TRBJ1-3	CASSSGADSGNTIYF	TGTGCCAGCAGTTCAGGGGCCGACTCTGGAAACACCATATATTTT
.	TRBD1	TRBV9	TRBJ1-1	CASSEPGKKDRVNTEAFF	TGTGCCAGCAGCGAACCTGGAAAAAAAGACAGGGTGAACACTGAAGCTTTCTTT
.	TRBD1	TRBV29-1	TRBJ1-2	CSGDTGTGTYGYTF	TGCAGCGGGGACACCGGGACAGGGACCTATGGCTACACCTTC
.	.	TRBV28	TRBJ1-5	CASSPARSNQPQHF	TGTGCCAGCAGTCCGGCGAGGAGCAATCAGCCCCAGCATTTT
.	.	TRBV7-8	TRBJ2-5	CASSFLGRRETQYF	TGTGCCAGCAGCTTCCTAGGGAGGAGAGAGACCCAGTACTTC
.	.	TRBV19	TRBJ2-5	CASSSWGETQYF	TGTGCCAGTAGTAGCTGGGGCGAGACCCAGTACTTC
.	.	TRBV6-1	TRBJ1-5	CASSEATWQPQHF	TGTGCCAGCAGTGAAGCAACTTGGCAGCCCCAGCATTTT
many	TRBD2	TRBV6-6	TRBJ2-5	CASSFRLAGETQYF	TGTGCCAGCAGTTTTCGACTAGCGGGAGAGACCCAGTACTTC
few	TRBD2	TRBV30	TRBJ2-3	CAWSVPVAGGFDTQYF	TGTGCCTGGAGTGTCCCTGTAGCGGGAGGCTTTGATACGCAGTATTTT
few	TRBD2	TRBV20-1	TRBJ2-1	CSRLAGEQFF	TGCAGTCGACTAGCAGGCGAGCAGTTCTTC
.	.	TRBV18	TRBJ2-3	CASSPRQGGASTDTQYF	TGTGCCAGCTCACCACGCCAAGGCGGGGCTAGCACAGATACGCAGTATTTT
few	TRBD2	TRBV11-2	TRBJ2-3	CASSLQPTGGHTDTQYF	TGTGCCAGCAGCTTACAGCCTACGGGGGGGCATACAGATACGCAGTATTTT
few	.	TRBV30	TRBJ1-3	CAWSIGGSGNTIYF	TGTGCCTGGAGTATCGGAGGCTCTGGAAACACCATATATTTT
few	TRBD1	TRBV28	TRBJ1-1	CASLEKGAPDF	TGTGCCAGTCTGGAGAAGGGGGCGCCCGACTTT
few	.	TRBV5-1	TRBJ2-1	CASTSWGLDYNEQFF	TGCGCCAGCACTTCCTGGGGCCTAGACTACAATGAGCAGTTCTTC
.	.	TRBV15	TRBJ2-7	CATSRDNQRSYEQYF	TGTGCCACCAGCAGAGATAACCAGCGGTCCTACGAGCAGTACTTC
.	.	TRBV5-1	TRBJ1-1	CASTLGDRAGEAFF	TGCGCCAGCACCCTTGGGGATCGGGCAGGGGAAGCTTTCTTT
few	TRBD2	TRBV2	TRBJ2-2	CASIAGENTGELFF	TGTGCCAGCATAGCGGGGGAGAACACCGGGGAGCTGTTTTTT
.	.	TRBV18	TRBJ2-5	CASSPALQETQYF	TGTGCCAGCTCACCGGCTCTGCAAGAGACCCAGTACTTC
few	TRBD1	TRBV18	TRBJ2-3	CASSPPTGTGTDTQYF	TGTGCCAGCTCACCGCCGACAGGGACGGGCACAGATACGCAGTATTTT
.	.	TRBV6-1	TRBJ2-1	CASNQGAYNEQFF	TGTGCCAGCAATCAAGGGGCCTACAATGAGCAGTTCTTC
few	.	TRBV7-6	TRBJ1-5	CASSSPGQPQHF	TGTGCCAGCAGTTCCCCCGGGCAGCCCCAGCATTTT
.	TRBD1	TRBV10-3	TRBJ1-5	CAISETGGGYQPQHF	TGTGCCATCAGTGAGACAGGGGGTGGGTATCAGCCCCAGCATTTT